What follows are 17 T cell receptor beta chains derived from one specimen sequenced in a study of CD8+CD57+ T cells in acquired aplastic anemia. The template used for profiling TCR beta VDJ and CDR3 was genomic DNA. TCRdb processed the reads anew with MiXCR; each CDR3 protein has one entry. The sample holds approximately 200,000 distinct CDR3 sequences, around 66% seen once. Input material: sorted CD4+, CD8+, or CD8+CD57+ T cells (not recorded which) from PBMCs. The receptors originated from a human donor with severe aplastic anemia or a healthy control (not recorded which).

The chain carries TRBV15 and TRBJ2-2, with D perhaps matching TRBD1 (5 bases). The CDR3 is 15 amino acids. The V end lost 4 bases, the J end lost 1 base, and 10 bases lay between the germline ends. CDR1 and CDR2 from the germline V gene are LNHNV and YYDKDF (reference sequence). The CDR3 here is CATSTDKKNTGELFF. For the CDR3, the DNA is TGTGCCACCAGCACGGACAAAAAGAACACCGGGGAGCTGTTTTTT.

This chain's CDR3 is CSAREGRAYNEQFF. In DNA form, the CDR3 reads TGCAGTGCTAGAGAAGGGCGGGCGTACAATGAGCAGTTCTTC. The chain joins TRBV20-1 to TRBJ2-1, with D maybe TRBD2 (5 bases). Germline V CDR1 and CDR2: DFQATT, SNEGSKA (reference sequence). Between the trimmed V and J ends, which lost 0 bases and 4 bases, there was a span of 10 bases. The CDR3 has 14 residues.

The J gene is TRBJ2-7, the V gene TRBV6-5; 7 nucleotides line up with TRBD2. Trimming at V came to 7 bases and at J to 2 bases, leaving 5 bases not matched to a gene. Germline-derived CDR1 and CDR2 are MNHEY and SVGAGI. There are 13 residues in the CDR3. The CDR3 sequence: CASKPGLTYEQYF. The CDR3 DNA sequence: TGTGCCAGCAAACCGGGACTAACCTACGAGCAGTACTTC.

The gene calls are TRBV7-9 and TRBJ1-6; D remains ambiguous. V was shortened by 5 bases and J by 7 bases, with 15 bases between the two germline ends. The CDR3 length is 15 residues. Germline CDR1 is SEHNR and CDR2 is FQNEAQ (reference sequence). The CDR3 DNA follows: TGTGCCAGCAGCCCAGAGGTATCGGGGAATTCACCCCTCCACTTT. It encodes CASSPEVSGNSPLHF.

This chain joins TRBV30 and TRBJ1-2; D is uncertain. The CDR3 is made up of 12 amino acids. Germline values: CDR1 GTSNPN, CDR2 SVGIG (reference sequence). Trimming pared 5 bases from V and 5 bases from J, leaving 12 bases between. The CDR3 here is CAWLTGLYGYTF. For the CDR3, the DNA is TGTGCCTGGTTGACGGGTCTTTATGGCTACACCTTC.

This clonotype was counted at least ten times. V usage is TRBV6-5 and J usage is TRBJ2-5, with D perhaps matching TRBD1 (5 bases). Germline V gene sequence: CDR1 MNHEY, CDR2 SVGAGI. V was shortened by 0 bases and J by 5 bases, with 10 bases between the two germline ends. The CDR3 consists of 14 residues. CDR3 sequence reads: CASSYSAGLETQYF. As DNA, the CDR3 is TGTGCCAGCAGTTACTCGGCAGGGCTGGAGACCCAGTACTTC.

Details on this clonotype: A much larger clone is a single base away; this may be a read error. The chain employs TRBV4-1 and TRBJ2-1; 8 nucleotides agree with TRBD2. Germline loops: CDR1 MGHRA, CDR2 YSYEKL. The CDR3 is 19 amino acids. The CDR3 is CASGQVWTSKDRPYNEQFF. The CDR3 DNA sequence: TGCGCCAGCGGCCAAGTTTGGACTAGCAAGGATAGGCCCTACAATGAGCAGTTCTTC.

The chain recombines TRBV15 with TRBJ1-5, with a tentative D call TRBD1 (6 bases). The V gene's germline CDR1 is LNHNV and CDR2 YYDKDF (reference sequence). Trimming pared 3 bases from V and 7 bases from J, leaving 19 bases between. CDR3 length: 16 amino acids. The CDR3 nucleotides read TGTGCCACCAGCAGTCATGGGATGGACAGAACCCAGCCCCAGCATTTT. It codes for CATSSHGMDRTQPQHF.

The V gene is TRBV7-2, the J gene TRBJ2-5, with D maybe TRBD1 (7 bases). Trimming pared 4 bases from V and 1 base from J, leaving 13 bases between. Germline V gene sequence: CDR1 SGHTA, CDR2 FQGNSA. The CDR3 consists of 15 residues. In DNA, the CDR3 is TGTGCCAGCAGCTGGAGGGGACAGCCCCAAGAGACCCAGTACTTC. Translating it yields CASSWRGQPQETQYF.

The chain uses TRBV7-9 and TRBJ2-1; D is unclear. V dropped 8 bases and J dropped 4 bases, with 9 bases sitting between them. This CDR3 is 12 amino acids long. The V gene's germline CDR1 is SEHNR and CDR2 FQNEAQ (reference sequence). The CDR3 sequence is CASLSPYNEQFF. In DNA form, the CDR3 reads TGTGCCAGCCTAAGCCCGTACAATGAGCAGTTCTTC.

The chain links TRBV5-1 to TRBJ2-7; 7 bases are shared with TRBD1. Germline CDR1 is SGHRS and CDR2 is YFSETQ. V trimming: 0 bases; J trimming: 0 bases; junction bases outside the gene matches: 9. The CDR3 is 17 residues long. The CDR3 nucleotides are TGCGCCAGCAGCTTGGGACAGGGCTGGGGATACTCCTACGAGCAGTACTTC. Its translation: CASSLGQGWGYSYEQYF.

This clonotype came up many times. This sequence joins TRBV29-1 and TRBJ2-1; possibly TRBD2 for D (5 bases). Between the trimmed V and J ends, which lost 6 bases and 0 bases, there was a span of 6 bases. The CDR3 sequence is 12 residues long. In germline, CDR1 is SQVTM, CDR2 ANQGSEA. CDR3 coding DNA: TGCAGCGTCCGGGACTCCTACAATGAGCAGTTCTTC. Amino acid sequence: CSVRDSYNEQFF.

The sample holds many counts of this clonotype. J is TRBJ2-7 and V is TRBV7-8, with TRBD1 matching 10 bases. Trimming removed 3 bases from V and 5 bases from J; junction bases left unmatched: 10. CDR3 length: 16 residues. Germline assignment: CDR1 SGHVS and CDR2 FQNEAQ. CDR3: CASSLGRDRGYHEQYF. In DNA, the CDR3 is TGTGCCAGCAGCTTGGGCAGGGACAGGGGCTACCACGAGCAGTACTTC.

Here the CDR3 reads CASSLDPGQGNTEAFF. The CDR3 DNA follows: TGTGCCAGCAGCTTAGACCCGGGACAGGGGAACACTGAAGCTTTCTTT. The rearrangement joins TRBV7-9 to TRBJ1-1; the match to TRBD1 covers 9 bases. J lost 1 base, V lost 1 base, and 4 bases had no gene match. This CDR3 is 16 amino acids long. CDR1 SEHNR and CDR2 FQNEAQ come from the germline V gene (reference sequence).

This clonotype was seen once. A much bigger clone sits one base away, suggesting this may be a read error. V and J are TRBV5-4 and TRBJ1-2, with D unclear. The length of the CDR3 is 15 residues. Germline lookup yields CDR1 SGHNT and CDR2 YYREEE (reference sequence). V gave up 4 bases and J gave up 7 bases, with 20 bases separating them. The CDR3 region has the DNA TGTGCCAGCAGCCCCCCCCGGGTGAGACAAAGTGGCTACACCTTC. It yields the protein CASSPPRVRQSGYTF. Based on the CDR3 plus reference TRBV5-4 and TRBJ1-2, the full variable domain is ETGVTQSPTHLIKTRGQQVTLRCSSQSGHNTVSWYQQALGQGPQFIFQYYREEENGRGNFPPRFSGLQFPNYSSELNVNALELDDSALYLCASSPPRVRQSGYTFGSGTRLTVV.

Remarks on this clonotype: Because it lacks the conserved phenylalanine or tryptophan at the end, this CDR3 is likely a read error. The limits of the CDR3 on the DNA are not certain, so only TCRdb's listed CDR3 is given. CDR3 in amino acids: CASSIPQGRSPFHL. The chain recombines TRBV19 with TRBJ1-6; TRBD1 reflects the table's D call only, with no check against the DNA. 14 amino acids form the CDR3, both terminal residues included. Germline V CDR1 and CDR2: LNHDA, SQIVND (reference sequence).

This clonotype is a singleton in its sample. The chain has TRBV24-1 and TRBJ2-1; D could derive from TRBD1 or TRBD2 (6 bases each). CDR1 and CDR2 (germline): KGHDR, SFDVKD. The CDR3 totals 13 residues. Deletions cut 9 bases from V and 9 bases from J, with 17 bases between. CDR3 sequence reads: CATEGGRIGEQFF. The CDR3 nucleotides are TGTGCCACCGAGGGGGGCCGCATTGGTGAGCAGTTCTTC.